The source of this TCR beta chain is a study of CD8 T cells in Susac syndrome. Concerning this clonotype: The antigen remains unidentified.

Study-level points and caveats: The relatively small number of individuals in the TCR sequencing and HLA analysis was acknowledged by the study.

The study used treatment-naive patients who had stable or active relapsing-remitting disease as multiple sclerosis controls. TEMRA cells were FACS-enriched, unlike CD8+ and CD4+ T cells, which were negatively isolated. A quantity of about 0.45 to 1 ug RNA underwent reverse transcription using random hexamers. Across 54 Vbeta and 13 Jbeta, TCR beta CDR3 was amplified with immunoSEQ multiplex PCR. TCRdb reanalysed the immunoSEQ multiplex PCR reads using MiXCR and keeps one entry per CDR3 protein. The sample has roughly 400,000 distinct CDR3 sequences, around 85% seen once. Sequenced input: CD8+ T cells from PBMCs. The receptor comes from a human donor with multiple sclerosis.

CDR3 protein: CASSTFFSSGANVLTF. The CDR3 DNA is TGTGCCAGCAGCACATTTTTCAGCTCTGGGGCCAACGTCCTGACTTTC. V and J are TRBV5-8 and TRBJ2-6; D not resolved. Germline assignment: CDR1 SGHTS and CDR2 YDEGEE. V shed 4 bases and J shed 0 bases, with 11 bases lying between them. The CDR3 is 16 residues long.